The sequence of this TCR beta chain was determined in a study of T-cell reconstitution after alpha-beta-depleted transplantation in children. Study-wide results and caveats: Hyperexpanded clones declined; after one year, newly produced T cells mostly supplied diversity. Reported findings indicate that, about two months after transplant, alpha-beta T cells came from several hundred expanded clones, which were derived from non-depleted graft cells.

Worth noting for this clonotype: The antigen is unknown.

The length of the CDR3 is 21 residues. The germline gives CDR1 MNHEY, CDR2 SMNVEV (reference sequence). Losses at the gene ends were 10 bases for V and 2 bases for J; bases not matched to a gene: 29. A library of TCRbeta sequences, prepared with unique molecular identifiers, was generated. In TCRdb, the PCR reads were re-called with MiXCR into one record per CDR3 protein. This table has about 300,000 distinct CDR3 sequences, roughly 9.1% appearing once. This receptor was taken from a boy under two years old with acute myeloid leukemia, due to receive a stem cell transplant. The J gene is TRBJ2-5, the V gene TRBV27, with TRBD1 matching 9 bases. Sequenced here: PBMCs, sampled before TCRalphabeta/CD19-depleted stem cell transplant. The CDR3 reads CATIYSRDRAIPGTHQETQYF. The CDR3 DNA follows: TGTGCCACCATTTATTCCCGGGACAGGGCAATTCCCGGGACCCATCAAGAGACCCAGTACTTC.